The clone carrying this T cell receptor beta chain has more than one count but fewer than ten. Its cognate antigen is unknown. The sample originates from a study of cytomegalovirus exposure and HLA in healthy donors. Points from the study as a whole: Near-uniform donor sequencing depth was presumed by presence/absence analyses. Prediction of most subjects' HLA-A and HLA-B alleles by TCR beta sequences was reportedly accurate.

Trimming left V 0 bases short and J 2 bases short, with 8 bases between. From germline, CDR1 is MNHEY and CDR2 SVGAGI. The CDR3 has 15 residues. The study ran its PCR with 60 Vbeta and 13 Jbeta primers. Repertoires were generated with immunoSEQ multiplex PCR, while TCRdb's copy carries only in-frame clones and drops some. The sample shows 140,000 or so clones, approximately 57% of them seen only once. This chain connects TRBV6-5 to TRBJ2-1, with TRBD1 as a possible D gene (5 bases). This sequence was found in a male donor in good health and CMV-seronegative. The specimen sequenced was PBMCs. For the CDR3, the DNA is TGTGCCAGCAGTTACTCAGAGACAGCCTACAATGAGCAGTTCTTC. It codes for CASSYSETAYNEQFF.